This T cell receptor (beta chain) was observed in a study of blood T cell repertoires in COVID-19. Study details: Acute-phase and convalescent COVID-19 samples originated in the United States, Italy and Spain. Sample material is recorded as cDNA or gDNA derived from T cells, B-cell-depleted T cells, or PBMCs.

This CDR3 is 15 amino acids long. The germline V gene encodes CDR1 SGHRS and CDR2 YFSETQ. The germline V and J ends were trimmed by 2 bases and 10 bases, with 19 bases remaining between them. In the original analysis: Researchers report that nucleated cell counts were estimated from reference gene primer amplification. Clones were sequenced by immunoSEQ multiplex PCR, and TCRdb holds only the in-frame ones, with some missing. From that table come the V and J calls and clone size; the DNA was used to work out D and trimming. This table has 90,000 to 150,000 clones, about 87% appearing once. Input material: peripheral blood. This clonotype was obtained from a woman in her forties or fifties with acute or convalescent COVID-19. This rearrangement joins TRBV5-1 to TRBJ2-1; perhaps TRBD1 as D (5 bases). The CDR3 loop is CASSFSPAGWFEQFF. CDR3 DNA: TGCGCCAGCAGCTTTAGTCCGGCAGGGTGGTTCGAGCAGTTCTTC.